Presented here are 8 T cell receptor beta chains from one specimen sequenced in a study of cytomegalovirus exposure and HLA in healthy donors. The study ran its PCR with 60 Vbeta and 13 Jbeta primers. This table comes from immunoSEQ multiplex PCR, and its TCRdb copy is limited to in-frame clones, with some not included. The top ten clones hold about 3.2% of a sample with roughly 120,000 clones, over 60% of them seen once. Sample: PBMCs. The source of these receptors is an older woman in good health and CMV-seropositive.

This clone occurred a few times. This chain uses TRBV10-3 with TRBJ1-1; D perhaps matches TRBD1 (6 bases). The V end was cut by 10 bases, the J end by 5 bases, with 17 bases between. The germline V gene has CDR1 ENHRY and CDR2 SYGVKD. This CDR3 is built from 13 residues. The CDR3 is CATKQGFGTEAFF. In DNA form, the CDR3 reads TGTGCCACCAAACAGGGATTTGGGACTGAAGCTTTCTTT.

This chain joins TRBV28 and TRBJ1-4, with 10 bases lining up with TRBD1. Germline CDR1 MDHEN, CDR2 SYDVKM. The ends lost 8 bases at V and 7 bases at J; junction bases unmatched: 10. CDR3 size: 15 residues. The CDR3 protein is CASSTLGTGVEKLFF. The CDR3 region has the DNA TGTGCCAGCTCAACTCTGGGGACAGGGGTTGAAAAACTGTTTTTT.

The rearrangement links TRBV5-4 to TRBJ1-4; TRBD1 is a possible D gene (5 bases). The V gene lost 1 base and the J gene lost 5 bases, with 12 bases spanning the gap. This CDR3 has 15 amino acids. In germline, CDR1 is SGHNT, CDR2 YYREEE (reference sequence). The CDR3 nucleotides are TGTGCCAGCAGCTTGCAAGGTCAGGGCAATGAAAAACTGTTTTTT. This sequence encodes CASSLQGQGNEKLFF.

V and J are TRBV5-1 and TRBJ2-1, with a possible D match to TRBD2 (6 bases). The germline V gene encodes CDR1 SGHRS and CDR2 YFSETQ. This CDR3 has 16 residues. V shed 0 bases and J shed 2 bases, with 12 bases lying between them. Here the CDR3 reads CASSLAGEAAYNEQFF. DNA for the CDR3: TGCGCCAGCAGCTTGGCCGGGGAGGCAGCCTACAATGAGCAGTTCTTC.

The gene calls are TRBV10-3 and TRBJ1-2; 12 nucleotides match TRBD1. V gave up 5 bases and J gave up 4 bases; unmatched junction bases: 2. The CDR3 length is 14 residues. Germline V lookup: CDR1 ENHRY, CDR2 SYGVKD. The CDR3 DNA sequence: TGTGCCATCAGTACGGGACAGGGGGCCTATGGCTACACCTTC. This translates into CAISTGQGAYGYTF.

The V gene is TRBV28, the J gene TRBJ1-1; D unclear. CDR3 length equals 17 residues. Trimming took off 2 bases at V and 6 bases at J, with 22 bases between the two ends. CDR1 MDHEN and CDR2 SYDVKM come from the germline V gene. CDR3 sequence reads: CASSLMGPGVPVSEAFF. The CDR3 region has the DNA TGTGCCAGCAGTTTAATGGGCCCCGGGGTACCGGTATCTGAAGCTTTCTTT.

The chain couples TRBV18 to TRBJ2-7, with 8 bases identical to TRBD1. This CDR3 region has 14 residues. The V gene end was trimmed by 4 bases and the J gene end by 3 bases; junction bases not matched to a gene: 5. Germline lookup yields CDR1 KGHSH and CDR2 LQKENI. CDR3 in DNA: TGTGCCAGCTCACGGGACAGGAGGAACTACGAGCAGTACTTC. Amino acid sequence: CASSRDRRNYEQYF. Supplemented by reference TRBV18 and TRBJ2-7, the full variable domain reads NAGVMQNPRHLVRRRGQEARLRCSPMKGHSHVYWYRQLPEEGLKFMVYLQKENIIDESGMPKERFSAEFPKEGPSILRIQQVVRGDSAAYFCASSRDRRNYEQYFGPGTRLTVT.

V and J are TRBV2 and TRBJ2-1, with TRBD1 as a possible D gene (6 bases). The CDR3 totals 12 residues. The V gene lost 6 bases and the J gene lost 7 bases, with 10 bases spanning the gap. Germline V gene sequence: CDR1 SNHLY, CDR2 FYNNEI. CDR3 nucleotides: TGTGCCAGCAGCTACACAGGGAATGAGCAGTTCTTC. This codes for CASSYTGNEQFF.